The sequence of this T cell receptor (beta chain) was determined in a study of control samples from healthy donors and cancer patients. TCRdb's table, derived via immunoSEQ multiplex PCR, lists solely in-frame clones and lacks some. The sample carries roughly 120,000 clones, more than 85% recorded once. The germline V gene has CDR1 MNHEY and CDR2 SMNVEV (reference sequence). CDR3 size: 15 residues. V gave up 6 bases and J gave up 4 bases; unmatched junction bases: 8. This clonotype was obtained from a woman aged 45-65 years in good health. The chain links TRBV27 to TRBJ2-1; TRBD2 aligns across 8 bases. The sequencing sample was made of blood. CDR3 nucleotide sequence: TGTGCCAGCAGCCCGAGCGGGAGTTCATACAATGAGCAGTTCTTC. Translating it yields CASSPSGSSYNEQFF.